This T cell receptor beta chain was captured in a study of cytomegalovirus exposure and HLA in healthy donors. Overall study findings and caveats: TCR beta V- and J-gene trimming, according to a later analysis, was linked to a missense DCLRE1C variant.

PCR used 60 Vbeta primers and 13 Jbeta primers. TCRdb's copy holds only in-frame clones and misses some; the assay was immunoSEQ multiplex PCR. The table includes about 130,000 clones, 70% to 75% detected once. The V gene lost 3 bases and the J gene lost 1 base, with 9 bases spanning the gap. The CDR3 has 14 residues. CDR1 is SGHDN, CDR2 FVKESK, per germline. Points on this clone: Its antigen remains unidentified.

The TCR comes from a woman in her 40s in good health and CMV-seropositive. The source material was PBMCs. V is TRBV14 and J is TRBJ2-5; a possible D gene is TRBD1 (5 bases). For the CDR3, the DNA is TGTGCCAGCAGCCAGAAGGGGCCCCAAGAGACCCAGTACTTC. Amino acid sequence: CASSQKGPQETQYF.